The 17 T cell receptor beta chains reported below all come from one sample, sequenced in a study of blood T cells in healthy people across ages. The authors ran a second PCR of about 6 to 11 cycles using a sample-barcoded 5' primer and a J-beta primer mix. MiXCR, applied by TCRdb to the 5' RACE reads, yields one record per CDR3 protein. The sample yields about 1 million distinct CDR3 sequences, under 55% seen once. Sample: blood. These receptors all stem from a woman in her sixties in good health.

This chain connects TRBV10-1 to TRBJ2-3; 7 bases are shared with TRBD1. The germline CDR1 and CDR2 sequences are WNHNN and SYGVQD (reference sequence). V lost 8 bases and J lost 3; bases outside the gene matches: 8. This CDR3 is 14 amino acids long. Here the CDR3 reads CASGIGQATDTQYF. CDR3 bases: TGCGCCAGCGGGATCGGACAGGCTACAGATACGCAGTATTTT.

The chain employs TRBV27 and TRBJ2-7, with TRBD2 matching 13 bases. V lost 2 bases to trimming and J lost 4 bases; unmatched junction nucleotides: 8. CDR1 and CDR2 from the germline V gene are MNHEY and SMNVEV (reference sequence). This CDR3 comprises 17 residues. CDR3: CASSLMGTSGRGYEQYF. In DNA, the CDR3 is TGTGCCAGCAGTTTAATGGGAACTAGCGGGAGGGGATACGAGCAGTACTTC.

Turning to this clonotype: This sequence may be a read error, since a much larger clone differs from it by one base. The chain links TRBV10-3 to TRBJ1-2; tentative D call: TRBD1 (5 bases). CDR1 is ENHRY, CDR2 SYGVKD, per germline. V lost 7 bases and J lost 7, with 16 bases in between. This CDR3 region has 13 residues. DNA of the CDR3: TGTGCCATCAACGGGGGTAGTGGCTGTGGCTACACCTTC. This codes for CAINGGSGCGYTF.

The V gene is TRBV5-1, the J gene TRBJ1-4; TRBD1 is a possible D gene (6 bases). The CDR3 is 15 residues long. V lost 0 bases, J lost 8 bases, and 14 bases lay in between. Looked up from germline, CDR1 is SGHRS and CDR2 is YFSETQ. The CDR3, as DNA: TGCGCCAGCAGCTTGGCCGGCAGGGGCGGAGAAAAACTGTTTTTT. This translates into CASSLAGRGGEKLFF.

The gene calls are TRBV5-6 and TRBJ2-1; perhaps TRBD1 as D (7 bases). V was pared by 6 bases and J by 4 bases, with 17 bases between. Germline V gene lookup returns CDR1 SGHDT and CDR2 YYEEEE. This CDR3 is built from 15 residues. CDR3 sequence: CASIRGDKGYNEQFF. The CDR3 DNA sequence: TGTGCCAGCATCAGGGGGGACAAGGGTTACAATGAGCAGTTCTTC.

This sequence joins TRBV4-1 and TRBJ2-3; D possibly matches TRBD1 or TRBD2 (5 bases each). There are 15 residues in the CDR3. Per the germline V gene, CDR1 is MGHRA and CDR2 is YSYEKL. The V gene lost 1 base and the J gene lost 1 base, with 9 bases spanning the gap. CDR3 bases: TGCGCCAGCAGCCAAGCGGGACGGGGCACAGATACGCAGTATTTT. It yields the protein CASSQAGRGTDTQYF.

This clonotype was observed a handful of times. This chain joins TRBV20-1 and TRBJ2-3; 9 bases agree with TRBD2. This CDR3 spans 15 amino acids. The junction had 9 bases not matched to a gene; V was cut back by 6 bases and J by 2 bases. Germline V CDR1 and CDR2: DFQATT, SNEGSKA (reference sequence). CDR3 in amino acids: CSAATLAGHTDTQYF. The CDR3 nucleotides read TGCAGTGCCGCGACTCTAGCGGGACACACAGATACGCAGTATTTT.

The chain employs TRBV7-2 and TRBJ1-2; a possible D gene is TRBD1 (6 bases). V was pared by 8 bases and J by 7 bases, with 11 bases between. The CDR3 covers 11 residues. In germline, CDR1 is SGHTA, CDR2 FQGNSA. The CDR3 region is CASSRGCGYTF. The CDR3 nucleotides are TGTGCCAGCTCGAGGGGGTGTGGCTACACCTTC.

The rearrangement links TRBV6-5 to TRBJ1-6; perhaps TRBD1 as D (5 bases). Per the germline V gene, CDR1 is MNHEY and CDR2 is SVGAGI. This CDR3 is 15 amino acids long. V lost 0 bases and J 14 bases, leaving 17 bases between the germline ends. The CDR3 loop is CASSYSAGLSVALHF. The CDR3 coding sequence is TGTGCCAGCAGTTACTCGGCAGGGTTGTCAGTGGCCCTCCACTTT.

This sequence joins TRBV29-1 and TRBJ2-5; 8 nucleotides agree with TRBD1. Germline CDR1 reads SQVTM; CDR2 reads ANQGSEA. The J segment lost 2 bases and the V segment lost 4 bases, leaving 3 bases of the junction unmatched. The CDR3 runs 13 residues. CDR3 loop: CSVGRDRQETQYF. In DNA, the CDR3 is TGCAGCGTTGGAAGGGACAGGCAAGAGACCCAGTACTTC.

V and J are TRBV5-1 and TRBJ2-2; D is undetermined. CDR3 length: 12 amino acids. Trimming took off 9 bases at V and 2 bases at J, with 8 bases between the two ends. Looked up from germline, CDR1 is SGHRS and CDR2 is YFSETQ. CDR3 residues: CATQRNTGELFF. The DNA for the CDR3 is TGCGCCACCCAGCGAAACACCGGGGAGCTGTTTTTT. Full variable domain (outside the CDR3, taken from reference TRBV5-1 and TRBJ2-2): KAGVTQTPRYLIKTRGQQVTLSCSPISGHRSVSWYQQTPGQGLQFLFEYFSETQRNKGNFPGRFSGRQFSNSRSEMNVSTLELGDSALYLCATQRNTGELFFGEGSRLTVL.

This chain uses TRBV2 with TRBJ1-4; no reliable D call. Germline CDR1 reads SNHLY; CDR2 reads FYNNEI. The ends were cut back, 7 bases at V and 7 bases at J, with 7 bases in the middle. The CDR3 has 11 amino acids. The DNA of the CDR3 is TGTGCCAGCAACCTTTTTGAAAAACTGTTTTTT. It encodes CASNLFEKLFF.

The table lists this clonotype with a few counts. This rearrangement joins TRBV6-2 or TRBV6-3 to TRBJ2-1; 10 bases agree with TRBD2. V lost 5 bases and J lost 4; bases outside the gene matches: 2. CDR3 length equals 14 residues. The V gene's germline CDR1 is MNHEY and CDR2 SVGEGT. For the CDR3, the DNA is TGTGCCAGCAGTCAACTAGCGGGGTACAATGAGCAGTTCTTC. Its protein is CASSQLAGYNEQFF.

The chain combines TRBV30 with TRBJ2-1; the match to TRBD2 covers 11 bases. Near its end, the DNA agrees better with TRBJ2-7, so the J call may be wrong. CDR3 length: 13 amino acids. Germline-derived CDR1 and CDR2 are GTSNPN and SVGIG (reference sequence). Here the CDR3 reads CACRLAGPNEQYF. CDR3 DNA sequence: TGTGCCTGTAGACTAGCGGGACCCAATGAGCAGTACTTC.

The chain combines TRBV6-6 with TRBJ1-2, with D perhaps matching TRBD1 (6 bases). Per the germline V gene, CDR1 is MNHNY and CDR2 is SVGAGI (reference sequence). The germline V and J ends were trimmed by 2 bases and 10 bases, with 17 bases remaining between them. This CDR3 has 14 residues. The CDR3 loop is CASSYPEGGTDYTF. The DNA for the CDR3 is TGTGCCAGCAGTTACCCCGAGGGGGGAACGGACTACACCTTC.

V is TRBV20-1 and J is TRBJ1-5; no reliable D call. Trimming took off 3 bases at V and 1 base at J, with 7 bases between the two ends. Germline lookup yields CDR1 DFQATT and CDR2 SNEGSKA (reference sequence). The CDR3 totals 13 residues. This chain's CDR3 is CSASYRSNQPQHF. DNA for the CDR3: TGCAGTGCTAGTTACAGAAGCAATCAGCCCCAGCATTTT.

This clonotype was found a few times. The J gene is TRBJ2-6, the V gene TRBV18; D may be TRBD2 (5 bases). The CDR3 runs to 16 residues. The germline V gene has CDR1 KGHSH and CDR2 LQKENI. The V and J ends lost 3 bases and 4 bases respectively, with 13 bases between them. As DNA, the CDR3 is TGTGCCAGCTCACCCGGTTCCGGGGTAGGGGCCAACGTCCTGACTTTC. Translated, it gives CASSPGSGVGANVLTF.